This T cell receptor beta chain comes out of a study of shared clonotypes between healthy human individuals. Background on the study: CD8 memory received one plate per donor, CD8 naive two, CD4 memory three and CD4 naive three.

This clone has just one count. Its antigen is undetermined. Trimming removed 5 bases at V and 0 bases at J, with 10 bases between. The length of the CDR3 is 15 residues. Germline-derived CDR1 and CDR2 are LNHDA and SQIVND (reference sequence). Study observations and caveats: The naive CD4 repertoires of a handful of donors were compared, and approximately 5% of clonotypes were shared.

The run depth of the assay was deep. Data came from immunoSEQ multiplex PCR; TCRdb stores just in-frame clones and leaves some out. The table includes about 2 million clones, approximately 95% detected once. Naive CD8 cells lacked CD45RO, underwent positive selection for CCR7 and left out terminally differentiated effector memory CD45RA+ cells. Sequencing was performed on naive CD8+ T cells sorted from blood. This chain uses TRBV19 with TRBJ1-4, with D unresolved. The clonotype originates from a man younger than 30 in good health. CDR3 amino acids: CASSFGPTTNEKLFF. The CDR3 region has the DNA TGTGCCAGTAGTTTCGGGCCAACAACTAATGAAAAACTGTTTTTT.